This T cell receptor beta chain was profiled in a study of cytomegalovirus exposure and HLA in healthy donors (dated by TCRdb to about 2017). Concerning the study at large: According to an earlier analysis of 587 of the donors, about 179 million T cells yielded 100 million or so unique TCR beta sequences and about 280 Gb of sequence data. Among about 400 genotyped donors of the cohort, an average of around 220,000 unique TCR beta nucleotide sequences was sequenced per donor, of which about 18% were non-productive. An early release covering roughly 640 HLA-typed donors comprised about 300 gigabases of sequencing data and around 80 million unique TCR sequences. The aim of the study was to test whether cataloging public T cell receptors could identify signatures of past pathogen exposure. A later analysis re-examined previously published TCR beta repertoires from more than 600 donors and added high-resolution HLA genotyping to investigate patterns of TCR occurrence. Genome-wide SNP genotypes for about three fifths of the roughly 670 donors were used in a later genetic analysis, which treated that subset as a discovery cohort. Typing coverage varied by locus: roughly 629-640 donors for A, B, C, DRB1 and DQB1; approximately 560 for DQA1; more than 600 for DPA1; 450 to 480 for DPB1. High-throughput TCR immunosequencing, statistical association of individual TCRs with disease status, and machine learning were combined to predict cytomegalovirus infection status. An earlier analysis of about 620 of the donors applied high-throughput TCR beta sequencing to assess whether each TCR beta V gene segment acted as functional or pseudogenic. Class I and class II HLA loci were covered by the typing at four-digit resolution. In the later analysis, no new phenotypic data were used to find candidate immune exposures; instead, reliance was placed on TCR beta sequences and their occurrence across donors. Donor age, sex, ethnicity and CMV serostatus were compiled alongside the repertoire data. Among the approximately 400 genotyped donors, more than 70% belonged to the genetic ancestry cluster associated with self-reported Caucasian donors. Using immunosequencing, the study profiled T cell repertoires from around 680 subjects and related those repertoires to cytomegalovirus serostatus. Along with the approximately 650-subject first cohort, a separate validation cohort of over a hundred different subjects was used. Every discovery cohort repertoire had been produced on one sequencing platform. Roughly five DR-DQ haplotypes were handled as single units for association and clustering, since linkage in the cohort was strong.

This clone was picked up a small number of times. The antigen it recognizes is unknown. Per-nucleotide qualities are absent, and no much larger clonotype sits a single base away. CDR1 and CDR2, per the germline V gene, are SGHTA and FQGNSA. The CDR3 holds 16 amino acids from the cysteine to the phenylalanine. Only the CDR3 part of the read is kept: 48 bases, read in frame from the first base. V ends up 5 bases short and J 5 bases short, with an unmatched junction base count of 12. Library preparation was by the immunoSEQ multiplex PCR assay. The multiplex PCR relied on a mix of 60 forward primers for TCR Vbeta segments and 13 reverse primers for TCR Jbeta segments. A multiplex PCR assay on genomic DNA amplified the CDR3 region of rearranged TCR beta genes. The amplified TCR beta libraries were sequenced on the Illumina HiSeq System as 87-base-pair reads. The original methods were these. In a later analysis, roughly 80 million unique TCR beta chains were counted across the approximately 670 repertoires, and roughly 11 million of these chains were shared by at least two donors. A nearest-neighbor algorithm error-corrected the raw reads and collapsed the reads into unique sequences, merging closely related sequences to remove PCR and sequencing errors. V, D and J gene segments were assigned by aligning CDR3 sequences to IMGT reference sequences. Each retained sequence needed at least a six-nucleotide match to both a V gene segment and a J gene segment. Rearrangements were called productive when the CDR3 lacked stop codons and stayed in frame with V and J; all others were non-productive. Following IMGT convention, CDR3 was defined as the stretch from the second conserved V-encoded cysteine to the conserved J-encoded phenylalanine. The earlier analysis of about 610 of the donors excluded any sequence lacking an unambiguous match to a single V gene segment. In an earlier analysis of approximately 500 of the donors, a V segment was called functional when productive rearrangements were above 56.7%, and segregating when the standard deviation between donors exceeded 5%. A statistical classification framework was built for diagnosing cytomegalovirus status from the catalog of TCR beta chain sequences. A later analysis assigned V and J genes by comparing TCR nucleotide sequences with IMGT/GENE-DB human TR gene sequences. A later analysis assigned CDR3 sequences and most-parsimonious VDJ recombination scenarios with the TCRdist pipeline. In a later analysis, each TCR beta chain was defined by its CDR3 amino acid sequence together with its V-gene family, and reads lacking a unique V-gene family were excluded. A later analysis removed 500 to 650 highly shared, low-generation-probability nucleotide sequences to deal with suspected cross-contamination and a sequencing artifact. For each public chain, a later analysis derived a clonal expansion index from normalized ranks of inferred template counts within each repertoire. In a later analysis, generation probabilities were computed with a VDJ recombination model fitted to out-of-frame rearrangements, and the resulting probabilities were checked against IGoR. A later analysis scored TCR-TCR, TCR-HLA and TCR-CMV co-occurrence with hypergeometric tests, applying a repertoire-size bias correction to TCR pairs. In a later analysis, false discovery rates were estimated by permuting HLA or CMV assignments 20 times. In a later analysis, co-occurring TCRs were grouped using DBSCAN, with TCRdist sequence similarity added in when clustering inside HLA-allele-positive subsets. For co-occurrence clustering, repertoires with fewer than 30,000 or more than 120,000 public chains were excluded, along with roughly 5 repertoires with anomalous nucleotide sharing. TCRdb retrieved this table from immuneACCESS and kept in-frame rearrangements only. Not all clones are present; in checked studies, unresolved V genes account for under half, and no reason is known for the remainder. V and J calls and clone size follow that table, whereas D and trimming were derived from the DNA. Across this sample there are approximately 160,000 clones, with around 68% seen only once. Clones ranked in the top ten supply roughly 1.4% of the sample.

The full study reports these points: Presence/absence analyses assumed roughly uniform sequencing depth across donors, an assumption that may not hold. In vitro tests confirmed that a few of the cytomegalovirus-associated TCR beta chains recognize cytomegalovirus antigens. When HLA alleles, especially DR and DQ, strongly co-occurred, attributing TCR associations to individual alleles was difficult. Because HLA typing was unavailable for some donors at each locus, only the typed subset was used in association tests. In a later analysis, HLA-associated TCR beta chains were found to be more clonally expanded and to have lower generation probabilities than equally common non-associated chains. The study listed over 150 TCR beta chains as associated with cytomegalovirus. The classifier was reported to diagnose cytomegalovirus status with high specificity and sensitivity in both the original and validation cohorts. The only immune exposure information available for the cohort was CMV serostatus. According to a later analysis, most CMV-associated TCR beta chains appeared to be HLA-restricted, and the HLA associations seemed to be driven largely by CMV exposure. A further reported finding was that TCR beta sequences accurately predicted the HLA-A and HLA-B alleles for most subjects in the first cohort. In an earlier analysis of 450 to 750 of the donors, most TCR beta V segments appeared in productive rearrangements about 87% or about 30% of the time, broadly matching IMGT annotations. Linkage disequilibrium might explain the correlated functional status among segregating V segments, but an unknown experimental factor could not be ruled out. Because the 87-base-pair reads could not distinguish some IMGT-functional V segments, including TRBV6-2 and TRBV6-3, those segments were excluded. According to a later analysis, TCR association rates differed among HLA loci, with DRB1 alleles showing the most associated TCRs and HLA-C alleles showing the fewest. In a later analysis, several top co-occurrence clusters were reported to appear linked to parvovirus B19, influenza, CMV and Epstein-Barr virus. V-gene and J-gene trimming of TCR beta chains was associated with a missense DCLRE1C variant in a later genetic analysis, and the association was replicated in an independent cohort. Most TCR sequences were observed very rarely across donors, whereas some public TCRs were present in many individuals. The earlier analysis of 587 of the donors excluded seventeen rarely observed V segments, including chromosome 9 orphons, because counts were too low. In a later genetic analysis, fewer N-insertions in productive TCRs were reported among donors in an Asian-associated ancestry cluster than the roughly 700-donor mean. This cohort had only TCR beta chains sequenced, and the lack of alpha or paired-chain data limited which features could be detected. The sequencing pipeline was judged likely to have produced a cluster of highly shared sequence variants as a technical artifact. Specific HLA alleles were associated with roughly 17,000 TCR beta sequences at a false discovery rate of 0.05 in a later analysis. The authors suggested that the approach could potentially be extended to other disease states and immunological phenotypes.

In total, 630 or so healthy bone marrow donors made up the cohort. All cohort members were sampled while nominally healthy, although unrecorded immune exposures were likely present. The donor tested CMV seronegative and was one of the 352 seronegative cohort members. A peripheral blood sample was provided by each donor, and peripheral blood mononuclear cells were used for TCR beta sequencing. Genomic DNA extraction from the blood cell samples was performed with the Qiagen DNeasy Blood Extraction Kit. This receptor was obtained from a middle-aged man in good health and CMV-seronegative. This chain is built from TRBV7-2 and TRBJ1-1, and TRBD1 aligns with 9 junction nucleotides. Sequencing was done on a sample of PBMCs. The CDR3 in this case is CASSPDAGTGLTEAFF. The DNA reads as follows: TGTGCCAGCAGCCCCGACGCAGGGACAGGGCTTACTGAAGCTTTCTTT.